Each of the 5 T cell receptor beta chains below was sequenced from the same sample in a study of T cell responses to AZD1222 COVID-19 vaccine. Data came from immunoSEQ multiplex PCR; TCRdb stores just in-frame clones and leaves some out. This sample has about 210,000 clones, with 85% to 95% found just once. Source: peripheral blood, taken on day 0 of AZD1222 vaccination. The receptors derive from an adult in good health.

The chain carries TRBV6-4 and TRBJ2-2; D not resolved. Trimming stripped 1 base from V and 6 bases from J, with 9 bases between. CDR1 and CDR2 (germline): MRHNA, SNTAGT. The CDR3 totals 14 residues. The CDR3 region has the DNA TGTGCCAGCAGTGACTACGGCGTGGCCGGGGAGCTGTTTTTT. Amino acid sequence: CASSDYGVAGELFF.

The V call is TRBV6-5, the J call TRBJ1-2, with D perhaps TRBD1 (5 bases). Germline CDR1 MNHEY, CDR2 SVGAGI. The V end lost 2 bases, the J end lost 4 bases, and 11 bases lay between the germline ends. The CDR3 runs 14 residues. The CDR3: CASSYVEGSYGYTF. The CDR3 DNA follows: TGTGCCAGCAGTTACGTTGAGGGGAGCTATGGCTACACCTTC.

V usage is TRBV19 and J usage is TRBJ1-3, with 7 bases identical to TRBD1. J was trimmed by 4 bases and V by 6 bases; bases with no gene match: 15. Germline CDR1 LNHDA, CDR2 SQIVND (reference sequence). The CDR3 loop spans 17 amino acids. Here the CDR3 DNA reads TGTGCCAGTAGGCGTCCAGGGGGTACGGCGTTGGGAAACACCATATATTTT. This sequence encodes CASRRPGGTALGNTIYF.

The CDR3 bases are TGTGCCAGCACTGGACAGGGCGATGAAAAACTGTTTTTT. Translation gives CASTGQGDEKLFF. This chain joins TRBV6-5 and TRBJ1-4, with 8 bases identical to TRBD1. V shed 7 bases, J shed 6 bases, and the junction held 4 bases outside the gene matches. Germline CDR1 is MNHEY and CDR2 is SVGAGI. The CDR3 has 13 amino acids.

This chain uses TRBV2 with TRBJ1-2, with no clear D. This CDR3 region has 13 residues. CDR1 and CDR2 from the germline V gene are SNHLY and FYNNEI. V lost 2 bases and J lost 8, with 12 bases in between. The CDR3 protein is CASSEIRLTGYTF. The DNA of the CDR3 is TGTGCCAGCAGTGAAATAAGACTCACAGGCTACACCTTC.